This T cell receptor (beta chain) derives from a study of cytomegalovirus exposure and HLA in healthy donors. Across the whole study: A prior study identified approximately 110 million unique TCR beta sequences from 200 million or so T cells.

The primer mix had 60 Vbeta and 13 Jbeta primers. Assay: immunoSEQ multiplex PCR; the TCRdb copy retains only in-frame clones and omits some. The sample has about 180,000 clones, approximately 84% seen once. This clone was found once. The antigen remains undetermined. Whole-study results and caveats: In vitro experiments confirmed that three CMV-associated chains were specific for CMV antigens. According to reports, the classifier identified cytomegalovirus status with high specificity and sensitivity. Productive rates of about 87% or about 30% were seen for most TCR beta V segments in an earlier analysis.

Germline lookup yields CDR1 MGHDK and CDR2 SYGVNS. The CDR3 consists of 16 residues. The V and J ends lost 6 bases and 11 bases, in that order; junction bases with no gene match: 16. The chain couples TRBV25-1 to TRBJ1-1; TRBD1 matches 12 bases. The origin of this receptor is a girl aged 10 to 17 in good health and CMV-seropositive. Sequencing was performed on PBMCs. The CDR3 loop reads CASSAHGDRGLWAAFF. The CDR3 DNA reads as TGTGCCAGCAGCGCCCATGGGGACAGGGGGCTTTGGGCGGCTTTCTTT.